These T cell receptor beta chains were read from a single sample in a study of T cells in Graves' hyperthyroidism and ophthalmopathy. TCRdb itself ran the multiplex PCR reads through MiXCR, one entry per CDR3 protein. The sample has approximately 200,000 distinct CDR3 sequences; about 17% are singletons. Sequenced sample: blood. The receptor source for this set is a man in his forties with Graves' hyperthyroidism. Both conserved end residues are trimmed from each CDR3. Not every row has a clone size; where given, it reads once, few, many or a size class.

CDR3 length	V gene	J gene	clone size	CDR3 protein
11	TRBV30	TRBJ1-6	many	AWKVGEGSPLH
13	TRBV19	TRBJ1-1	few	ASKRRGELNTEAF
9	TRBV7-2	TRBJ2-2	many	ASRLTGELF
12	TRBV11-1	TRBJ1-1	-	ASSLELKNTEAF
12	TRBV7-2	TRBJ2-5	many	ASSLGLHKETQY
14	TRBV7-2	TRBJ2-3	many	ASSLRLAGSTDTQY
10	TRBV20-1	TRBJ2-5	-	SAKRGGETQY
9	TRBV6-1	TRBJ1-1	many	ASREGTEAF
13	TRBV2	TRBJ2-4	many	ASRDTLLAKNIQY
12	TRBV20-1	TRBJ2-3	many	SARDGGGGDTQY
10	TRBV11-2	TRBJ1-5	many	ASSLGDQPQH
11	TRBV27	TRBJ2-5	few	ASSRDTQETQY
11	TRBV7-2	TRBJ2-1	many	ASSRPSYNEQF
10	TRBV20-1	TRBJ1-1	many	SASLVNTEAF
14	TRBV10-1	TRBJ2-6	many	ASTRTGGPGANVLT
11	TRBV6-2/TRBV6-3	TRBJ2-7	-	ASSYGGDYEQY
12	TRBV5-1	TRBJ1-1	many	ASGNLGSATEAF
9	TRBV30	TRBJ1-1	-	ARVGETEAF
16	TRBV4-3	TRBJ2-2	few	ASSQDPQDSVFGGELF
13	TRBV5-1	TRBJ1-2	many	ASSVAGEYNYGYT
11	TRBV11-2	TRBJ2-1	-	ASGGTGNNEQF
13	TRBV6-2/TRBV6-3	TRBJ2-2	-	ASSTDRVRTGELF
13	TRBV6-2/TRBV6-3	TRBJ1-1	many	ASSRPGQRNTEAF
12	TRBV28	TRBJ1-5	few	ASSPPGFNQPQH
13	TRBV7-9	TRBJ1-2	few	ASSLEEYGGSGYT